A single sample is the source of the 12 T cell receptor beta chains below, sequenced in a study of cytomegalovirus exposure and HLA in healthy donors. Use of 60 Vbeta and 13 Jbeta primers characterized the PCR. Some clones are missing from TCRdb's copy, which holds only in-frame ones; the method was immunoSEQ multiplex PCR. This sample's table reports about 43,000 clones. Sequencing used PBMCs. The receptor set was obtained from a woman aged 25 to 39 in good health and CMV-seronegative.

This chain links TRBV30 with TRBJ2-1, with D possibly matching TRBD2 (5 bases). The germline CDR1 and CDR2 sequences are GTSNPN and SVGIG (reference sequence). The CDR3 totals 13 residues. The ends were cut back, 4 bases at V and 4 bases at J, with 11 bases in the middle. The CDR3 nucleotides are TGTGCCTGGACCCAGAGGGCATACAATGAGCAGTTCTTC. This translates into CAWTQRAYNEQFF.

The J gene is TRBJ1-2, the V gene TRBV4-1, with D tentatively TRBD1 (6 bases). Per the germline V gene, CDR1 is MGHRA and CDR2 is YSYEKL. With 1 base removed from V and 0 bases from J, the gap between germline ends came to 9 bases. This CDR3 region has 15 residues. Written as DNA, the CDR3 is TGCGCCAGCAGCCAAGTTGACAGGCCTAACTATGGCTACACCTTC. Translated, it gives CASSQVDRPNYGYTF.

V and J are TRBV27 and TRBJ2-1, with 7 bases matching TRBD2. V lost 5 bases, J lost 2 bases, and 3 bases stayed unmatched. This CDR3 region has 14 residues. Germline assignment: CDR1 MNHEY and CDR2 SMNVEV (reference sequence). The CDR3 region is CASSPAGAYNEQFF. The CDR3 region has the DNA TGTGCCAGCAGTCCGGCGGGAGCCTACAATGAGCAGTTCTTC.

The chain combines TRBV2 with TRBJ2-7; D unresolved. This CDR3 contains 14 residues. Between the trimmed V and J ends, which lost 0 bases and 0 bases, there was a span of 6 bases. Germline V gene sequence: CDR1 SNHLY, CDR2 FYNNEI. This chain's CDR3 is CASSEAAGSYEQYF. As DNA, the CDR3 is TGTGCCAGCAGTGAAGCAGCTGGCTCCTACGAGCAGTACTTC.

The chain is built from TRBV4-1 and TRBJ1-5; D remains ambiguous. Germline V gives CDR1 MGHRA, CDR2 YSYEKL. Trimming took off 4 bases at V and 1 base at J, with 14 bases between the two ends. This CDR3 is 16 amino acids long. CDR3 amino acids: CASSPQETQSNQPQHF. CDR3 DNA sequence: TGCGCCAGCAGCCCCCAAGAGACTCAAAGCAATCAGCCCCAGCATTTT.

As DNA, the CDR3 is TGTGCCAGCAGCTTAGTAATTAACTATGGCTACACCTTC. As protein: CASSLVINYGYTF. V and J are TRBV7-2 and TRBJ1-2; unclear D gene. Germline CDR1 and CDR2: SGHTA and FQGNSA. CDR3 length equals 13 residues. Trimming took 1 base from V and 1 from J, leaving 4 bases between them.

CDR3 loop: CAWSAKRNEQFF. The CDR3 DNA is TGTGCCTGGAGTGCCAAGCGCAATGAGCAGTTCTTC. The V and J genes are TRBV30 and TRBJ2-1; D gene unclear. CDR1 is GTSNPN and CDR2 is SVGIG in the germline V gene (reference sequence). The ends were cut back, 1 base at V and 6 bases at J, with 7 bases in the middle. The length of the CDR3 is 12 residues.

This chain uses TRBV20-1 with TRBJ2-7; D is unresolved. V was cut by 3 bases and J by 4 bases, with 7 bases left in between. This CDR3 comprises 11 residues. The germline gives CDR1 DFQATT, CDR2 SNEGSKA (reference sequence). The CDR3: CSASREYEQYF. The CDR3 coding sequence is TGCAGTGCTAGTCGAGAATACGAGCAGTACTTC.

This chain connects TRBV30 to TRBJ2-3; D is ambiguous. Trimming cost V 4 bases and J 1 base, with 12 bases left between them. The CDR3 contains 14 residues. CDR1 and CDR2 (germline): GTSNPN, SVGIG (reference sequence). CDR3: CAWKPPFRTDTQYF. The CDR3 nucleotides are TGTGCCTGGAAGCCCCCATTCCGCACAGATACGCAGTATTTT.

CDR3 region: CASSTGQGGNYGYTF. Here the CDR3 DNA reads TGTGCCAGCAGTACAGGACAGGGGGGTAACTATGGCTACACCTTC. The chain links TRBV27 to TRBJ1-2, with 10 bases lining up with TRBD1. This CDR3 spans 15 amino acids. CDR1 and CDR2 (germline): MNHEY, SMNVEV (reference sequence). V shed 5 bases, J shed 1 base, and the junction held 4 bases outside the gene matches.

CDR3 sequence reads: CASQPRDRAYNEQFF. The DNA for the CDR3 is TGTGCCTCGCAACCCCGGGACAGGGCTTACAATGAGCAGTTCTTC. This sequence joins TRBV30 and TRBJ2-1, with TRBD1 identical over 9 bases. The CDR3 is made up of 15 amino acids. Germline CDR1 is GTSNPN and CDR2 is SVGIG (reference sequence). The ends lost 7 bases at V and 4 bases at J; junction bases unmatched: 11.

V usage is TRBV7-2 and J usage is TRBJ2-3, with 8 bases aligning to TRBD2. CDR3 size: 14 residues. After removal of 3 bases from V and 4 bases from J, the junction contained 3 bases not matched to a gene. The germline CDR1 and CDR2 sequences are SGHTA and FQGNSA. CDR3 nucleotide sequence: TGTGCCAGCAGCTTCCGAGCGGGAGCAGATACGCAGTATTTT. Translation gives CASSFRAGADTQYF.